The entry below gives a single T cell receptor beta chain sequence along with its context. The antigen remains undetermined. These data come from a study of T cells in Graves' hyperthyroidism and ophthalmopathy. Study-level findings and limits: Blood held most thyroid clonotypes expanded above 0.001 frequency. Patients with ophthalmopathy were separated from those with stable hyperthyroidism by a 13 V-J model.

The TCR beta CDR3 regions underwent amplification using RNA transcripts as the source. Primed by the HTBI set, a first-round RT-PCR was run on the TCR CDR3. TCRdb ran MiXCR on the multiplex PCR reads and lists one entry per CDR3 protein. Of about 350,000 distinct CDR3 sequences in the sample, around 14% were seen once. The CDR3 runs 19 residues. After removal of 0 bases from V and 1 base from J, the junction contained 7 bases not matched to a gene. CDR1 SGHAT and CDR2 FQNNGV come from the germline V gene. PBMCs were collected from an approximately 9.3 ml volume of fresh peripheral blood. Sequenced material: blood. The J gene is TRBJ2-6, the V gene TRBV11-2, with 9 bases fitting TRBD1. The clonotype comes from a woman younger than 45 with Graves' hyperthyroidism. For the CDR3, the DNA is TGTGCCAGCAGCTTAGATCCTGGGACAGGGTTTTCTGGGGCCAACGTCCTGACTTTC. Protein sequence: CASSLDPGTGFSGANVLTF.